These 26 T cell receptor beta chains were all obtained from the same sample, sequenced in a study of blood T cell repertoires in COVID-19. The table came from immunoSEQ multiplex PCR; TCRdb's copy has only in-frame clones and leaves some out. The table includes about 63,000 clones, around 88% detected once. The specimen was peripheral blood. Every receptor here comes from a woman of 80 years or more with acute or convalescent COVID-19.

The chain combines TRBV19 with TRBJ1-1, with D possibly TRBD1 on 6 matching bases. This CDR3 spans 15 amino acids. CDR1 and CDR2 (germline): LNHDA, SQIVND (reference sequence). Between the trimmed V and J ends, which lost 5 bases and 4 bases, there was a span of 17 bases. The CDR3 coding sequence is TGTGCCAGTAGTCCGCAGAACAACAGGGTCACTGAAGCTTTCTTT. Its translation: CASSPQNNRVTEAFF.

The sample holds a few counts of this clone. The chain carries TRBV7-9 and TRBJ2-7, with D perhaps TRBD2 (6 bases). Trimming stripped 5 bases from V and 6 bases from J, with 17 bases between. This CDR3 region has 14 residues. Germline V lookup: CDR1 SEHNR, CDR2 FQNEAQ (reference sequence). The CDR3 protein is CASSPIGGEREQYF. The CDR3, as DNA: TGTGCCAGCAGCCCGATCGGAGGGGAGCGCGAGCAGTACTTC.

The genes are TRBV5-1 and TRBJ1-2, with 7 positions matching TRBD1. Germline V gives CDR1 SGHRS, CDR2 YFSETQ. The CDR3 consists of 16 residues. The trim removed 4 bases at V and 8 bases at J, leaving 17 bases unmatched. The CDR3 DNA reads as TGCGCCAGCAGCCGGGGCCAGGGGGTTAATCCGAGGGGCTACACCTTC. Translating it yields CASSRGQGVNPRGYTF.

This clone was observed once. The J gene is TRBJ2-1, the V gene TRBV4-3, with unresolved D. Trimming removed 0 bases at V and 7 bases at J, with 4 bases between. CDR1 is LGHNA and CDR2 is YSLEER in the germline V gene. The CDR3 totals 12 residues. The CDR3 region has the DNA TGCGCCAGCAGCCAAGAGAGAAATGAGCAGTTCTTC. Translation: CASSQERNEQFF.

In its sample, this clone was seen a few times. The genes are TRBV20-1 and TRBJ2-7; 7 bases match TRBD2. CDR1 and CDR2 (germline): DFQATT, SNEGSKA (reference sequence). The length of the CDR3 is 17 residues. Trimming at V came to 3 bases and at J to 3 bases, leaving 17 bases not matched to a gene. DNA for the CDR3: TGCAGTGCTAGTGGAGGTGTGCGGGAGAGCCGATTCTACGAGCAGTACTTC. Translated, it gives CSASGGVRESRFYEQYF.

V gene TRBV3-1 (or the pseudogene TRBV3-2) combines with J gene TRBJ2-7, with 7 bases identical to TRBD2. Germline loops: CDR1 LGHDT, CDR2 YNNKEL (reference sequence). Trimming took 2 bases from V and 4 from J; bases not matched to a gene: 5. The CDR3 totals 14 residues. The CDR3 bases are TGTGCCAGCAGCCAATGGGGGGAGGGGTACGAGCAGTACTTC. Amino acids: CASSQWGEGYEQYF.

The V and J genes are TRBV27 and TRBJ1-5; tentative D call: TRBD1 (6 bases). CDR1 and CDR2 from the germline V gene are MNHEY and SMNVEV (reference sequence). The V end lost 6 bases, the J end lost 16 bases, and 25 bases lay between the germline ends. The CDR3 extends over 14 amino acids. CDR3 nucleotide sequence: TGTGCCAGCAGGGACCAGACCGACCATGGGGGCTTTCATTTT. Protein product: CASRDQTDHGGFHF.

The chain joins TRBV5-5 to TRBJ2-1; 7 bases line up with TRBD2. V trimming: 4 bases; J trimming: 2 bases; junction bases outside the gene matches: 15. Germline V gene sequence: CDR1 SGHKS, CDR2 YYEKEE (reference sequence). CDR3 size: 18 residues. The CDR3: CASSPRGSREITYNEQFF. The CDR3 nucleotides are TGTGCCAGCAGCCCCCGGGGTTCGCGGGAGATAACCTACAATGAGCAGTTCTTC.

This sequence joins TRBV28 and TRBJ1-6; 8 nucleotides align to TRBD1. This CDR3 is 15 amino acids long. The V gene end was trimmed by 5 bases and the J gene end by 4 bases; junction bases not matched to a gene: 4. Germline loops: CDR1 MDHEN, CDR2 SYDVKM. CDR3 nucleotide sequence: TGTGCCAGCAGTCGAAACAGGGGGTATAATTCACCCCTCCACTTT. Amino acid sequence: CASSRNRGYNSPLHF. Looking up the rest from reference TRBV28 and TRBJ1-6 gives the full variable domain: DVKVTQSSRYLVKRTGEKVFLECVQDMDHENMFWYRQDPGLGLRLIYFSYDVKMKEKGDIPEGYSVSREKKERFSLILESASTNQTSMYLCASSRNRGYNSPLHFGNGTRLTVT.

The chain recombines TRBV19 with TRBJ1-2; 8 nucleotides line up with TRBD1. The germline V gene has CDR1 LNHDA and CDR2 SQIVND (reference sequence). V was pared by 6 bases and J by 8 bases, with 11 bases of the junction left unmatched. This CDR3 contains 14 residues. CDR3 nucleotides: TGTGCCAGTAGGCAATTGGGACAGGATGGAGGCTACACCTTC. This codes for CASRQLGQDGGYTF.

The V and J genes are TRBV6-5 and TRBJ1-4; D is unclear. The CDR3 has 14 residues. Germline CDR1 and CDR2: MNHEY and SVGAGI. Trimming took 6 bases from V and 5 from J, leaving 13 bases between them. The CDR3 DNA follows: TGTGCCAGCAGCCGACGACACTCCAATGAAAAACTGTTTTTT. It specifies CASSRRHSNEKLFF.

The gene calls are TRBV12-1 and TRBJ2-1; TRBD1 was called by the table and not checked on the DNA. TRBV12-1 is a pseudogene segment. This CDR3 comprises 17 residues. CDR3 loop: CASSPRWGRGPYNEQFF. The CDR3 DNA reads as TGTGCCAGCAGCCCACGTTGGGGGCGCGGACCCTACAATGAGCAGTTCTTC.

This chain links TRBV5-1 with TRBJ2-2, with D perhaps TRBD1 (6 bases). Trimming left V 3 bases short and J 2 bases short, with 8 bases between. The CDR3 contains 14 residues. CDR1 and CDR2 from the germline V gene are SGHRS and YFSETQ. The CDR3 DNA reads TGCGCCAGCAGCTCCGGGACAAACACCGGGGAGCTGTTTTTT. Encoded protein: CASSSGTNTGELFF. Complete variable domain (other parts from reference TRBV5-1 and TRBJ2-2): KAGVTQTPRYLIKTRGQQVTLSCSPISGHRSVSWYQQTPGQGLQFLFEYFSETQRNKGNFPGRFSGRQFSNSRSEMNVSTLELGDSALYLCASSSGTNTGELFFGEGSRLTVL.

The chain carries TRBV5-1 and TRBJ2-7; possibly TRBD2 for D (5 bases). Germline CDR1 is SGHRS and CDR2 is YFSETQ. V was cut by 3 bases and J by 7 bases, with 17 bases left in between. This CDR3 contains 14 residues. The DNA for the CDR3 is TGCGCCAGCAGCTCGGGATACGTCCTCGGAGAGCAGTACTTC. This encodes CASSSGYVLGEQYF.

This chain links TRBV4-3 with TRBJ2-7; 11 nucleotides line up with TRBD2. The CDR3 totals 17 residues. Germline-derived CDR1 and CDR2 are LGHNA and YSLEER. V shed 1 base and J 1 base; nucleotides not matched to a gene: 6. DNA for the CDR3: TGCGCCAGCAGCCAAGGGACCGGGACTAGCGGTTCCTACGAGCAGTACTTC. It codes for CASSQGTGTSGSYEQYF.

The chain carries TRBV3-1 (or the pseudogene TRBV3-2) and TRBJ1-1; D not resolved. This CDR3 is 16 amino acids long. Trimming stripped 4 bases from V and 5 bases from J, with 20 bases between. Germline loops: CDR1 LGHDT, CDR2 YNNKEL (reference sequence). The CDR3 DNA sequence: TGTGCCAGCAGCCGCGGGGTGGGAGGGAGGTTTACTGAAGCTTTCTTT. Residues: CASSRGVGGRFTEAFF.

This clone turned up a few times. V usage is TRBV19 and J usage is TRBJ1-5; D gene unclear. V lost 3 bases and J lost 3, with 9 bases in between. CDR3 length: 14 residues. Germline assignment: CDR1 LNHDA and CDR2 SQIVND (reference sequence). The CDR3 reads CASSIAQANQPQHF. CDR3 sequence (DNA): TGTGCCAGTAGTATTGCCCAGGCCAATCAGCCCCAGCATTTT.

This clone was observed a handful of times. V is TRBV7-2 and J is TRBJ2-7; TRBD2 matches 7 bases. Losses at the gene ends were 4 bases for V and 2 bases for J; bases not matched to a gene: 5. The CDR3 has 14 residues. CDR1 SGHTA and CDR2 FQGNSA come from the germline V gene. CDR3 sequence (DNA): TGTGCCAGCAGCTCCCCTGGGGGGGCCTACGAGCAGTACTTC. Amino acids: CASSSPGGAYEQYF.

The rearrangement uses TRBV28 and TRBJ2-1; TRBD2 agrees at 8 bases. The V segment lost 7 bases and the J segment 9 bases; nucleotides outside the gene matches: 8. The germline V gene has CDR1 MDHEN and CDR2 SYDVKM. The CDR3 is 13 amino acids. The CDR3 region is CASISGSLGEQFF. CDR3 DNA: TGTGCCAGCATCAGCGGGAGTCTTGGTGAGCAGTTCTTC.

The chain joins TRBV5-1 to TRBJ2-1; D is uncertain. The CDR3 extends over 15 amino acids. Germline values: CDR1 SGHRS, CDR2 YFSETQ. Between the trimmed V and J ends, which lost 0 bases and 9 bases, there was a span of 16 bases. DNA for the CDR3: TGCGCCAGCAGCTTGGCCCCCACTCTAGGAGTTGAGCAGTTCTTC. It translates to CASSLAPTLGVEQFF.

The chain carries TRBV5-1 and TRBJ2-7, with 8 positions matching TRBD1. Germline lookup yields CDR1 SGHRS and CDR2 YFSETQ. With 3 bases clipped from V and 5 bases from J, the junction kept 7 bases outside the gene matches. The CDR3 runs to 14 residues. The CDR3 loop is CASSYRDRYDEQYF. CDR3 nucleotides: TGCGCCAGCAGCTACCGGGACAGGTACGACGAGCAGTACTTC.

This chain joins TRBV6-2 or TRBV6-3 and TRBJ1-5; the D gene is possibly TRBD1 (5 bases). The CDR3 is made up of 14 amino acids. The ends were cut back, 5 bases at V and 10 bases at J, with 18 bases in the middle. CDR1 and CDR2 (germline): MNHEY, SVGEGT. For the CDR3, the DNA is TGTGCCAGCAGTCCCTTACAGGCCGCAGCTCCCCAGCATTTT. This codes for CASSPLQAAAPQHF.

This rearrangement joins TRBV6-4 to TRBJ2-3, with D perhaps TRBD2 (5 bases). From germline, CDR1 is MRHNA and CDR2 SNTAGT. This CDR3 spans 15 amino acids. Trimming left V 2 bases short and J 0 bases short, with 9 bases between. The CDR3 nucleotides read TGTGCCAGCAGTGACCGGGGTTTTAGCACAGATACGCAGTATTTT. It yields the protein CASSDRGFSTDTQYF.

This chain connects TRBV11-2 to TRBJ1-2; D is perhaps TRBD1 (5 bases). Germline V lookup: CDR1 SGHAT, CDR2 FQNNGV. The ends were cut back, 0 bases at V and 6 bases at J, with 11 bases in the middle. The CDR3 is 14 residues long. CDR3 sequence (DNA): TGTGCCAGCAGCTTAGATCTGACGGACAATGGCTACACCTTC. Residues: CASSLDLTDNGYTF.

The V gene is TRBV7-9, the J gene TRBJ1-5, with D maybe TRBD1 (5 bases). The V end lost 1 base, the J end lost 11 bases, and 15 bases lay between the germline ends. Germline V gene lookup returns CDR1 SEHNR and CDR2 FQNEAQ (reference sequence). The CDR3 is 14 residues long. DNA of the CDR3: TGTGCCAGCAGCTTAGTTGCAGGTCCGGGGGCCCAGCATTTT. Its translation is CASSLVAGPGAQHF.

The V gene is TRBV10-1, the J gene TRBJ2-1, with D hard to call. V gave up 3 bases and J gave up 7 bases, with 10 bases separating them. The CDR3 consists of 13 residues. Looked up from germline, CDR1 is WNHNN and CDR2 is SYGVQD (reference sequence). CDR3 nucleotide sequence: TGCGCCAGCAGTGATCCCCCGAGAAATGAGCAGTTCTTC. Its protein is CASSDPPRNEQFF.